This T cell receptor beta chain came from a study of blood T cell repertoires in COVID-19. The length of the CDR3 is 13 residues. This clone has only one observation. Clones were sequenced by immunoSEQ multiplex PCR, and TCRdb holds only the in-frame ones, with some missing. In the table there are just under 100,000 clones, about 86% of which are singletons. Sequences were obtained from peripheral blood. The chain combines TRBV7-5 with TRBJ2-7; the D call TRBD2 from the table was never checked on the DNA. TRBV7-5 is an annotated pseudogene. The receptor was derived from a woman aged 55-70 years in a cohort sampled during active or convalescent COVID-19. The CDR3 sequence: CARKGRPSYEQYF. CDR3 nucleotide sequence: TGTGCCAGAAAGGGGAGGCCCTCCTACGAGCAGTACTTC.